Below, one T cell receptor (beta chain) is given with its context. Its antigen is not known. The record originates from a study of blood T cells in healthy people across ages. The study's findings and limits: With unsorted PBMCs, a conclusive comparison of naive versus antigen-experienced cells was not possible.

Through a sample-barcoded 5' primer and a J-beta primer mix, a second PCR was run for roughly 7 to 11 cycles. TCRdb re-derived calls from the 5' RACE reads in MiXCR, one entry per CDR3 protein. Here the sample spans about 930,000 distinct CDR3 sequences, 25% to 35% being singletons. The CDR3 totals 12 residues. Germline values: CDR1 SQVTM, CDR2 ANQGSEA. V was trimmed by 1 base and J by 5 bases, leaving 6 bases between them. Extractions gave at least 5 micrograms of total RNA per sample. This same sample was also taken into another study, of T cells of mothers and their children. This second study notes: Maternal samples each gave over 9 million TCR beta CDR3 reads, and child samples approximately 2.8 million each. A slight, non-significant increase in overlap was found for related mother-child pairs relative to unrelated pairs.

Material: blood. The sequence was obtained from a middle-aged woman in good health. This chain links TRBV29-1 with TRBJ1-5; D remains unclear. CDR3 coding DNA: TGCAGCGTTGAAGCCGAGGATCAGCCCCAGCATTTT. Translation: CSVEAEDQPQHF.